This T cell receptor (beta chain) was retrieved from a study of T cell responses to AZD1222 COVID-19 vaccine. Study-wide context: Whether given at about 4 or about 12 weeks, second doses were pooled. Study-wide results and caveats: Clonal diversity may have been underestimated in mostly white British donors. Sampled repertoires all dated from after the peak T cell response. Once two AZD1222 doses were given, Spike-specific TCR breadth and depth went up.

Some clones are missing from TCRdb's copy, which holds only in-frame ones; the method was immunoSEQ multiplex PCR. The sample records 98,000 or so clones, approximately 88% being singletons. Of note for this clone: Antigen: not known.

The sequencing used peripheral blood, collected on day 0 of AZD1222 vaccination. This receptor was identified in an adult in good health.

The chain's CDR3 is CASTPWTSGEWAKNIQYF. The CDR3 nucleotides read TGTGCCAGCACTCCCTGGACTAGCGGGGAGTGGGCCAAAAACATTCAGTACTTC. This sequence joins TRBV28 and TRBJ2-4; the match to TRBD2 covers 12 bases. Trimming cost V 7 bases and J 1 base; bases outside gene matches: 11. This CDR3 contains 18 residues. CDR1 is MDHEN and CDR2 is SYDVKM in the germline V gene.